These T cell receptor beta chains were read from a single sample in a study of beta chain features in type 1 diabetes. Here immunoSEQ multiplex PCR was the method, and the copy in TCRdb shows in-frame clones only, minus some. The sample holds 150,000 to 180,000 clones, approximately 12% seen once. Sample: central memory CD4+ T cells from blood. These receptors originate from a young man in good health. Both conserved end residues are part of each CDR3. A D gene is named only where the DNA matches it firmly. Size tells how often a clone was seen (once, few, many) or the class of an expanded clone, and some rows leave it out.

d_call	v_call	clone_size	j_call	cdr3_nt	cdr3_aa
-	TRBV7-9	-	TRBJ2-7	TGTGCCAGCAGCACGCGGACAAATTCTCACGAGCAGTACTTC	CASSTRTNSHEQYF
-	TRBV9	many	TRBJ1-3	TGTGCCAGCAGCGCAACCAGACCCGGGAACACCATATATTTT	CASSATRPGNTIYF
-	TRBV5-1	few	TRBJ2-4	TGCGCCAGCAGCGTGGACATGAACATTCAGTACTTC	CASSVDMNIQYF
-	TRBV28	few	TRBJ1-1	TGTGCCAGCAGGGGCCACAGGGCGAGGAACACTGAAGCTTTCTTT	CASRGHRARNTEAFF
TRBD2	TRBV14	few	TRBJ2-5	TGTGCCAGCAGCCCACACCGCCGGGCGGGAGTTCGGGAGACCCAGTACTTC	CASSPHRRAGVRETQYF
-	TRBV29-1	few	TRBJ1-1	TGCAGCGCCTCAGAGGCGGTGGGTGGCACTGAAGCTTTCTTT	CSASEAVGGTEAFF
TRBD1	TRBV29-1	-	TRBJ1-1	TGCAGCGGTGGGACAGGGGTTACTGAAGCTTTCTTT	CSGGTGVTEAFF
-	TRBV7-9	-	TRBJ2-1	TGTGCCAGCACCCCCATGGGACTCGCGGCGTATGAGCAGTTCTTC	CASTPMGLAAYEQFF
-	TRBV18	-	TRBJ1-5	TGTGCCAGCTCACCTCCGGGTGCGCCCCAGCATTTT	CASSPPGAPQHF
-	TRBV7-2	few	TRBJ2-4	TGTGCCAGCAGCCAAGGGGGGAACCCCAAAAACATTCAGTACTTC	CASSQGGNPKNIQYF
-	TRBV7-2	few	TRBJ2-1	TGTGCCAGCAGCTTTGGCCGGGGTAACAATGAGCAGTTCTTC	CASSFGRGNNEQFF
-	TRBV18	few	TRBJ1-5	TGTGCCAGCTCGGAATTAAACAGCAATCAGCCCCAGCATTTT	CASSELNSNQPQHF
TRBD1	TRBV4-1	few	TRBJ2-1	TGCGCCAGCAGCCAGCCGCCCGGGACAGGGATCTACAATGAGCAGTTCTTC	CASSQPPGTGIYNEQFF
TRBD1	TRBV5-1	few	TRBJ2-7	TGCGCCAGCAGCTTGGTGTCAGGGGGCTCCTACGAGCAGTACTTC	CASSLVSGGSYEQYF
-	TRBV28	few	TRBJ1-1	TGTGCCAGCAGTTTGAGGGTGAACACTGAAGCTTTCTTT	CASSLRVNTEAFF
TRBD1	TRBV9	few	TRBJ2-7	TGTGCCAGCAGCGTAGGCACAGGGGGCAAGCACGAGCAGTACTTC	CASSVGTGGKHEQYF
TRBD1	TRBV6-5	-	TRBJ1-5	TGTGCCAGCAGTTACTCGGGACAGGGGAATCAGCCCCAGCATTTT	CASSYSGQGNQPQHF
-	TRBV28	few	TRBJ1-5	TGTGCCAGCAGTCCCCCCAATCAGCCCCAGCATTTT	CASSPPNQPQHF
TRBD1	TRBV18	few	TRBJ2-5	TGTGCCAGCTCACTCTTCCGGGACAGCCAAGAGACCCAGTACTTC	CASSLFRDSQETQYF
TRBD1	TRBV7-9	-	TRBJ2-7	TGTGCCAGCAGGGGACAGGGGCAAGAGCAGTACTTC	CASRGQGQEQYF
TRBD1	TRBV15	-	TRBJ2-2	TGTGCCACGGGACAGGGAGCGAACACCGGGGAGCTGTTTTTT	CATGQGANTGELFF
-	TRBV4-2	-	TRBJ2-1	TGTGCCAGCAGCCTTGACCGGGTCCCCGAACGGGAGCAGTTCTTC	CASSLDRVPEREQFF
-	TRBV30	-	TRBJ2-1	TGTGCCTGGAACCCTGGGGCAGTTGACAATGAGCAGTTCTTC	CAWNPGAVDNEQFF
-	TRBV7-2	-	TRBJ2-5	TGTGCCAGCAGCCCACGTTTTGACCCCAGGCCAGAGACCCAGTACTTC	CASSPRFDPRPETQYF
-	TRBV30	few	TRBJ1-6	TGTGCCTGGGGGCGCTCCTATAATTCACCCCTCCACTTT	CAWGRSYNSPLHF
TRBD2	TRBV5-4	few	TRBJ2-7	TGTGCCAGCAGCCAAGCGGGGGACTACGAGCAGTACTTC	CASSQAGDYEQYF
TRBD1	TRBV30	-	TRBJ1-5	TGTGCCTGGAGGGAGGGACAGGGGAATCAGCCCCAGCATTTT	CAWREGQGNQPQHF
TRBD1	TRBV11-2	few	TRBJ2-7	TGTGCCAGCAGCTTAGCTGGGACAGGGGGCCCCTACGAGCAGTACTTC	CASSLAGTGGPYEQYF
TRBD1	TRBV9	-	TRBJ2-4	TGTGCCAGCAGCGGCTCGGACAGGGGCTCGGCCAAAAACATTCAGTACTTC	CASSGSDRGSAKNIQYF
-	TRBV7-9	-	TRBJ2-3	TGTGCCAGCAGCCCGGGAGTTTCGTCAGATACGCAGTATTTT	CASSPGVSSDTQYF
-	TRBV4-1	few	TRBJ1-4	TGCGCCAGCAGTCCGATCGTTTTGATTGAAAAACTGTTTTTT	CASSPIVLIEKLFF
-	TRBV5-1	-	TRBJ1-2	TGCGCCAGCAGACCGACAGGAGCCTTCTATGGCTACACCTTC	CASRPTGAFYGYTF
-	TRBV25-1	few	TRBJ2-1	TGTGCCAGCAGTGATCCCGGGACCCCCTCCTACAATGAGCAGTTCTTC	CASSDPGTPSYNEQFF
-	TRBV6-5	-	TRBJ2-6	TGTGCCAGCAGTTACTCACCGTACTCTGGGGCCAACGTCCTGACTTTC	CASSYSPYSGANVLTF
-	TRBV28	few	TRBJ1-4	TGTGCCAGCAGCACCAGGGACGAAAAACTGTTTTTT	CASSTRDEKLFF
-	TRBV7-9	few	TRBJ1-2	TGTGCCAGCAGCCCCCGGGCGCGATCGGGCTATGGCTACACCTTC	CASSPRARSGYGYTF
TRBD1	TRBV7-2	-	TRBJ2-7	TGTGCCAGCAGCAAGGACAGGGGAAGCTACGAGCAGTACTTC	CASSKDRGSYEQYF
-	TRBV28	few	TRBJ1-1	TGTGCCAGCAGCGAAACAGTTTCACCTGGGACTGAAGCTTTCTTT	CASSETVSPGTEAFF
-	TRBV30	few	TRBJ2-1	TGTGCCTCCACACTCCACAATGAGCAGTTCTTC	CASTLHNEQFF
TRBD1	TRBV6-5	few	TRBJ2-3	TGTGCCAGCAGTTACTCGAGGGACAGCAATACGCAGTATTTT	CASSYSRDSNTQYF
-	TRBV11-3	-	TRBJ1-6	TGTGCCAGCAGCTTAGAGGTCGGGGGACCCCTCCACTTT	CASSLEVGGPLHF
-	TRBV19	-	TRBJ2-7	TGTGCCAGTAGTACCGGGACGGAATCCTCCTACGAGCAGTACTTC	CASSTGTESSYEQYF
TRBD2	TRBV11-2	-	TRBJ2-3	TGTGCCAGCAGCTTAGGTGCTAGCGGGGGCACAGATACGCAGTATTTT	CASSLGASGGTDTQYF
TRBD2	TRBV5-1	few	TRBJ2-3	TGCGCCAGCAGCTCCGGGACTAGCGGAAGCACAGATACGCAGTATTTT	CASSSGTSGSTDTQYF
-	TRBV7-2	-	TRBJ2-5	TGTGCCAGCAGCTTAAGTGGAGAGACCCAGTACTTC	CASSLSGETQYF
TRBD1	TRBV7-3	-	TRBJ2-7	TGTGCCAGCAGCCCTCGGGACAGGGTCCACGAGCAGTACTTC	CASSPRDRVHEQYF
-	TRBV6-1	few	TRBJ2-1	TGTGCCAGCAGTCGACGGGATGAGCAGTTCTTC	CASSRRDEQFF
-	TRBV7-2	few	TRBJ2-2	TGTGCCAGCACCCTTAATTGGCCCCCTAAAACCGGGGAGCTGTTTTTT	CASTLNWPPKTGELFF
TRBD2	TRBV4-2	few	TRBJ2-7	TGTGCCAGCAGCGAAAGACTAGCGGGAATCAGGGAGCAGTACTTC	CASSERLAGIREQYF
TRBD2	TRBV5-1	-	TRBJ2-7	TGCGCCCGCAGCCGCACTAGCGGGAGCAGGACCTACGAGCAGTACTTC	CARSRTSGSRTYEQYF
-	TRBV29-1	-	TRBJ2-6	TGCAGCGTTGGATTGGGGACGGGGGCCAACGTCCTGACTTTC	CSVGLGTGANVLTF